These 30 T cell receptor beta chains came from one sample sequenced in a study of PD-1 blockade in classical Hodgkin lymphoma. The table came from immunoSEQ multiplex PCR; TCRdb's copy has only in-frame clones and leaves some out. The data contain some 86,000 clones, 90% of them singletons. Indicated time point: cycle 4 day 1 (C4D1), after less than seven weeks of nivolumab. Each patient experienced a relapse that followed autologous stem cell transplantation, and brentuximab vedotin exposure varied. The source material was peripheral blood mononuclear cells (PBMCs), sampled before the fourth cycle of nivolumab. The receptor source for this set is a human donor with classical Hodgkin lymphoma.

The chain has TRBV18 and TRBJ1-1; D perhaps matches TRBD1 (6 bases). Per the germline V gene, CDR1 is KGHSH and CDR2 is LQKENI. CDR3 size: 15 residues. V was clipped by 2 bases and J by 0 bases, with 10 bases between them. CDR3 sequence: CASSPGGSLNTEAFF. The CDR3 bases are TGTGCCAGCTCACCAGGGGGCAGCTTGAACACTGAAGCTTTCTTT.

As regards this clone: This sample includes further DNA sequences coding for the same CDR3. The chain couples TRBV9 to TRBJ2-3; TRBD2 is a possible D gene (6 bases). Germline V CDR1 and CDR2: SGDLS, YYNGEE. The CDR3 is 14 amino acids. Trimming removed 0 bases at V and 5 bases at J, with 10 bases between. The CDR3 nucleotides are TGTGCCAGCAGCGTAGTCGGAGCGGGAGATACGCAGTATTTT. Its translation: CASSVVGAGDTQYF. The variable domain in full, completed from reference TRBV9 and TRBJ2-3, reads DSGVTQTPKHLITATGQRVTLRCSPRSGDLSVYWYQQSLDQGLQFLIQYYNGEERAKGNILERFSAQQFPDLHSELNLSSLELGDSALYFCASSVVGAGDTQYFGPGTRLTVL.

This clone was picked up one time. The chain is built from TRBV30 and TRBJ2-7; perhaps TRBD2 as D (5 bases). Trimming pared 4 bases from V and 0 bases from J, leaving 7 bases between. This CDR3 is 12 amino acids long. Germline V gene sequence: CDR1 GTSNPN, CDR2 SVGIG (reference sequence). The CDR3 sequence is CAWTGFSYEQYF. The CDR3 coding sequence is TGTGCCTGGACGGGGTTCTCCTACGAGCAGTACTTC.

J is TRBJ2-7 and V is TRBV6-1; TRBD1 agrees at 9 bases. The junction had 7 bases not matched to a gene; V was cut back by 5 bases and J by 5 bases. There are 14 residues in the CDR3. CDR1 is MNHNS and CDR2 is SASEGT in the germline V gene. This chain's CDR3 is CASSRTGDSHEQYF. The DNA for the CDR3 is TGTGCCAGCAGTCGGACAGGGGATAGCCACGAGCAGTACTTC.

The gene calls are TRBV7-8 and TRBJ1-6, with TRBD1 matching 7 bases. The J segment lost 0 bases and the V segment lost 2 bases, leaving 10 bases of the junction unmatched. Germline V gives CDR1 SGHVS, CDR2 FQNEAQ. This CDR3 spans 19 amino acids. CDR3 in amino acids: CASSLPTGTVSSYNSPLHF. DNA for the CDR3: TGTGCCAGCAGCTTACCAACCGGGACAGTCAGCTCCTATAATTCACCCCTCCACTTT.

V usage is TRBV9 and J usage is TRBJ2-5; 13 bases are shared with TRBD2. In germline, CDR1 is SGDLS, CDR2 YYNGEE. After removal of 4 bases from V and 13 bases from J, the junction contained 10 bases not matched to a gene. CDR3 length: 14 residues. CDR3 DNA: TGTGCCAGCAGCCCGCAGACTAGCGGGGGGACTTTGTACTTC. This translates into CASSPQTSGGTLYF.

This clone has a single count. The V call is TRBV5-8, the J call TRBJ2-7; no clear D gene. Germline-derived CDR1 and CDR2 are SGHTS and YDEGEE. The V gene lost 0 bases and the J gene lost 2 bases, with 15 bases spanning the gap. The CDR3 is 16 amino acids. CDR3 protein: CASSLGPPQKTYEQYF. The CDR3 region has the DNA TGTGCCAGCAGCTTGGGGCCCCCCCAGAAGACCTACGAGCAGTACTTC.

The chain uses TRBV9 and TRBJ2-1, with TRBD2 matching over 8 bases. This CDR3 has 15 residues. V shed 0 bases and J 9 bases; nucleotides not matched to a gene: 8. Per the germline V gene, CDR1 is SGDLS and CDR2 is YYNGEE. CDR3 protein: CASSVGSGVSGEQFF. CDR3 nucleotides: TGTGCCAGCAGCGTAGGTAGCGGGGTTTCCGGTGAGCAGTTCTTC.

The gene calls are TRBV4-3 and TRBJ1-2, with TRBD1 matching 9 bases. CDR1 LGHNA and CDR2 YSLEER come from the germline V gene. The junction had 11 bases not matched to a gene; V was cut back by 5 bases and J by 4 bases. The CDR3 has 16 amino acids. Here the CDR3 reads CASSSIGTGPLYGYTF. CDR3 nucleotides: TGCGCCAGCAGCTCCATCGGGACAGGGCCCCTCTATGGCTACACCTTC.

The chain has TRBV18 and TRBJ1-2; tentative D call: TRBD1 (5 bases). CDR3 length equals 13 residues. Germline CDR1 reads KGHSH; CDR2 reads LQKENI. Trimming shortened V by 3 bases and J by 3 bases, and 8 bases separated the two germline ends. The CDR3 nucleotides are TGTGCCAGCTCACCGCAGGGCTACTATGGCTACACCTTC. It encodes CASSPQGYYGYTF.

This chain uses TRBV25-1 with TRBJ1-1, with D possibly matching TRBD1 (6 bases). This CDR3 has 14 amino acids. CDR1 is MGHDK, CDR2 SYGVNS, per germline. The germline V and J ends were trimmed by 6 bases and 1 base, with 12 bases remaining between them. The DNA of the CDR3 is TGTGCCAGCAGACATCAGACAGGGAACACTGAAGCTTTCTTT. This encodes CASRHQTGNTEAFF.

The DNA of the CDR3 is TGTGCCAGCAGCTTAGCCACCGGGACAGGTCCCTATGGCTACACCTTC. Translated: CASSLATGTGPYGYTF. The chain couples TRBV7-9 to TRBJ1-2, with 8 bases lining up with TRBD1. The CDR3 runs to 16 residues. Germline V CDR1 and CDR2: SEHNR, FQNEAQ (reference sequence). Trimming took 0 bases from V and 4 from J; bases not matched to a gene: 7.

The V gene is TRBV5-1, the J gene TRBJ1-2; D is perhaps TRBD1 (5 bases). V was shortened by 4 bases and J by 4 bases, with 17 bases between the two germline ends. The CDR3 extends over 15 amino acids. In germline, CDR1 is SGHRS, CDR2 YFSETQ. The CDR3, as DNA: TGCGCCAGCAGCCCCTCGGGAGAGGGGACCTATGGCTACACCTTC. This gives the protein CASSPSGEGTYGYTF.

The gene calls are TRBV5-1 and TRBJ2-7; 9 bases agree with TRBD1. This CDR3 has 15 residues. V lost 2 bases and J lost 5; bases outside the gene matches: 8. Per the germline V gene, CDR1 is SGHRS and CDR2 is YFSETQ. In nucleotides, the CDR3 is TGCGCCAGCAGCTTCACGACAGGGGGGATCGACGAGCAGTACTTC. This translates into CASSFTTGGIDEQYF.

The CDR3 region has the DNA TGTGCCAGCAGCCAAGGTTATGGTGGAAACACCATATATTTT. Protein: CASSQGYGGNTIYF. This chain links TRBV4-2 with TRBJ1-3, with no clear D. The CDR3 is made up of 14 amino acids. The germline V and J ends were trimmed by 1 base and 3 bases, with 7 bases remaining between them. Germline CDR1 and CDR2: LGHNA and YNFKEQ.

The V call is TRBV6-1, the J call TRBJ1-2, with D possibly matching TRBD1 (6 bases). CDR3 size: 13 residues. Trimming removed 8 bases at V and 8 bases at J, with 18 bases between. Germline CDR1 is MNHNS and CDR2 is SASEGT. The CDR3 nucleotides are TGTGCCAGCGACTTCGGGGGGCTGGGGGGCTACACCTTC. Translation: CASDFGGLGGYTF.

V usage is TRBV19 and J usage is TRBJ1-1, with 10 nucleotides matching TRBD1. Germline trimming cut 7 bases from V and 4 bases from J; bases unmatched to any gene: 21. The CDR3 loop spans 19 amino acids. CDR1 and CDR2 (germline): LNHDA, SQIVND (reference sequence). CDR3 coding DNA: TGTGCCAGTACCCTAGGTGGCGGCCCAAAGACAGGGGGCCGCACTGAAGCTTTCTTT. Translation gives CASTLGGGPKTGGRTEAFF. Full variable domain (missing parts from reference TRBV19 and TRBJ1-1): DGGITQSPKYLFRKEGQNVTLSCEQNLNHDAMYWYRQDPGQGLRLIYYSQIVNDFQKGDIAEGYSVSREKKESFPLTVTSAQKNPTAFYLCASTLGGGPKTGGRTEAFFGQGTRLTVV.

CDR3 nucleotide sequence: TGTGCCAGTAGTATAGCCCATTCGAGCTCCTACAATGAGCAGTTCTTC. It is translated as CASSIAHSSSYNEQFF. The rearrangement links TRBV19 to TRBJ2-1; D call uncertain. This CDR3 spans 16 amino acids. The germline V gene encodes CDR1 LNHDA and CDR2 SQIVND (reference sequence). The ends were cut back, 1 base at V and 0 bases at J, with 10 bases in the middle.

The rearrangement joins TRBV2 to TRBJ2-7; 10 bases agree with TRBD1. The V and J ends lost 6 bases and 3 bases, in that order; junction bases with no gene match: 2. Germline V lookup: CDR1 SNHLY, CDR2 FYNNEI. The CDR3 sequence is 13 residues long. The CDR3 reads CASRGQGGYEQYF. The DNA of the CDR3 is TGTGCCAGCAGAGGACAGGGGGGCTACGAGCAGTACTTC.

The CDR3 reads CATPRGYSQETQYF. The CDR3 DNA is TGTGCCACCCCCCGGGGGTACAGCCAAGAGACCCAGTACTTC. This rearrangement joins TRBV6-1 to TRBJ2-5, with a weak D call TRBD2 (6 bases). CDR3 length: 14 amino acids. Per germline, CDR1 MNHNS and CDR2 SASEGT. The V end was cut by 10 bases, the J end by 1 base, with 16 bases between.

The chain links TRBV27 to TRBJ2-7, with 11 positions matching TRBD1. J was trimmed by 4 bases and V by 2 bases; bases with no gene match: 7. The CDR3 runs 16 residues. The germline V gene has CDR1 MNHEY and CDR2 SMNVEV (reference sequence). The CDR3 DNA reads as TGTGCCAGCAGTTTAGCACCGGGACAGGGGGGATACGAGCAGTACTTC. Its protein product is CASSLAPGQGGYEQYF.

This rearrangement joins TRBV7-6 to TRBJ2-1; D is unclear. With 0 bases removed from V and 4 bases from J, the gap between germline ends came to 4 bases. CDR1 and CDR2 (germline): SGHVS, FNYEAQ. The CDR3 is made up of 13 amino acids. DNA of the CDR3: TGTGCCAGCAGCTTAGCCAGATACAATGAGCAGTTCTTC. It codes for CASSLARYNEQFF.

The genes are TRBV30 and TRBJ2-5; tentative D call: TRBD2 (7 bases). Per germline, CDR1 GTSNPN and CDR2 SVGIG (reference sequence). The ends were cut back, 3 bases at V and 2 bases at J, with 13 bases in the middle. The CDR3 loop spans 14 amino acids. Written as DNA, the CDR3 is TGTGCCTGGAGAGGGGGGGCCGAACAAGAGACCCAGTACTTC. This gives the protein CAWRGGAEQETQYF.

The CDR3: CAGTPGGGMETQYF. DNA for the CDR3: TGTGCCGGAACCCCAGGTGGGGGAATGGAGACCCAGTACTTC. The chain has TRBV30 and TRBJ2-5; D is perhaps TRBD1 or TRBD2 (5 bases each). Per the germline V gene, CDR1 is GTSNPN and CDR2 is SVGIG (reference sequence). The CDR3 length is 14 residues. Trimming shortened V by 8 bases and J by 5 bases, and 21 bases separated the two germline ends.

The V call is TRBV7-9, the J call TRBJ2-7; D unresolved. V shed 7 bases and J shed 3 bases, with 16 bases lying between them. The CDR3 runs to 14 residues. Looked up from germline, CDR1 is SEHNR and CDR2 is FQNEAQ (reference sequence). The CDR3 DNA reads as TGTGCCAGCACCATCTCGGGCAGTAACTACGAGCAGTACTTC. Its translation is CASTISGSNYEQYF.

The chain couples TRBV7-9 to TRBJ1-3, with D hard to call. The CDR3 length is 12 residues. Trimming pared 1 base from V and 7 bases from J, leaving 5 bases between. In germline, CDR1 is SEHNR, CDR2 FQNEAQ (reference sequence). The CDR3 nucleotides read TGTGCCAGCAGCTTAGGGACCAACACCATATATTTT. Protein product: CASSLGTNTIYF.

V gene TRBV6-6 combines with J gene TRBJ1-5, with TRBD1 as a possible D gene (6 bases). The V end lost 7 bases, the J end lost 6 bases, and 16 bases lay between the germline ends. Germline-derived CDR1 and CDR2 are MNHNY and SVGAGI (reference sequence). The CDR3 has 14 amino acids. CDR3 loop: CASTILGASQPQHF. CDR3 DNA: TGTGCCAGCACTATACTGGGGGCCAGTCAGCCCCAGCATTTT.

The chain combines TRBV29-1 with TRBJ2-7, with TRBD1 matching over 7 bases. V trimming: 3 bases; J trimming: 5 bases; junction bases outside the gene matches: 13. Germline assignment: CDR1 SQVTM and CDR2 ANQGSEA. The CDR3 loop spans 15 amino acids. This chain's CDR3 is CSVDASGQGVHEQYF. The CDR3 region has the DNA TGCAGCGTTGACGCTTCGGGGCAGGGGGTCCACGAGCAGTACTTC.

The chain links TRBV5-1 to TRBJ2-4; 9 bases match TRBD1. This CDR3 region has 16 residues. V lost 4 bases and J lost 3; bases outside the gene matches: 8. Looked up from germline, CDR1 is SGHRS and CDR2 is YFSETQ. CDR3 in amino acids: CASSDGQGQYKNIQYF. The CDR3 region has the DNA TGCGCCAGCAGCGACGGACAGGGGCAATACAAAAACATTCAGTACTTC.

This chain joins TRBV7-9 and TRBJ1-2; possible D gene TRBD1, 5 bases. This CDR3 comprises 14 residues. V was pared by 1 base and J by 4 bases, with 10 bases between. Germline CDR1 reads SEHNR; CDR2 reads FQNEAQ (reference sequence). The CDR3 DNA follows: TGTGCCAGCAGCTTAGGCTCTGACAGCTATGGCTACACCTTC. It yields the protein CASSLGSDSYGYTF.